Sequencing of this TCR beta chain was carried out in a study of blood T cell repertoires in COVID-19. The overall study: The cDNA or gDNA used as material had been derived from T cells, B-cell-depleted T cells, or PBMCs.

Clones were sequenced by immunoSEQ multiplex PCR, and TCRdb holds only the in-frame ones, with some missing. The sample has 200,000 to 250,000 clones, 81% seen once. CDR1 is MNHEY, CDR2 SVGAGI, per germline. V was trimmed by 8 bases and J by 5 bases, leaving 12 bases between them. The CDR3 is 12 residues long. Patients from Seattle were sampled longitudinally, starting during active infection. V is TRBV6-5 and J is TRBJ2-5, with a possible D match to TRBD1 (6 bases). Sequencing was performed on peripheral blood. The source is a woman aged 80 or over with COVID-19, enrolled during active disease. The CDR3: CASEGVYETQYF. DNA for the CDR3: TGTGCCAGCGAGGGGGTCTACGAGACCCAGTACTTC.